This T cell receptor (beta chain) was captured in a study of beta chain features in type 1 diabetes listed by TCRdb under 2018. About the investigation overall: Mean age, gender distribution, total cell number and subset yield were not different between patients and healthy donors. A total of 90 million to 120 million sorted cells were examined across all samples, and a strong correlation was observed between cell number per subset and RNA yield. In the study, TCRB repertoires of sorted circulating CD4+ T cell subsets from recently diagnosed type 1 diabetes patients were compared with those of matched healthy donors. Whereas all 30 or so donors provided naive and central memory subsets, regulatory and stem cell-like memory subsets were isolated from just 8 patients and roughly 8 healthy donors.

This clone was counted a few times. The antigen it binds to is not known. Base qualities are not provided; no much larger clone lies one nucleotide away. The entire amount of isolated RNA was reverse transcribed using the High Capacity cDNA Reverse Transcription Kit, so the sequenced TCRB transcripts were expressed ones. Naive, central memory and regulatory T cell samples underwent deep immunoSEQ sequencing, averaging roughly 3.4 million total reads per sample. Sorted cells were lysed in RLT buffer, and RNA was extracted using DNase-treated RNeasy Micro or Mini kits according to cell number. Each cell subset was processed on its own to prevent cross-contamination, while patient and healthy donor samples were processed together. Using the immunoSEQ multiplex PCR, TCRB sequences were amplified from cDNA into 87-bp fragments spanning the CDR3 region. Sequencing of the amplicons was done on the Illumina HiSeq platform. Per the authors' processing: PCR bias was corrected computationally using synthetic template baselines, and reads within Hamming distance 2 were collapsed, with unmergeable singletons discarded. Reads were aligned to IMGT to assign V, D and J genes, CDR3 length, and insertions or deletions at six rearrangement sites. Within each subset, clonotype counts were normalized to the number of sorted cells before true diversity and Gini coefficients were calculated with the tcR R package. Repertoire sharing was quantified using the overlap coefficient calculated on TCRB nucleotide sequences. Out-of-frame TCRB sequences from naive cells were analyzed as a proxy for the pre-selection repertoire. TCRdb stores this immuneACCESS table with in-frame sequences only. Part of the clones is absent; in the studies checked, under half of the shortfall reflects unresolved V genes, and no reason is known for the rest. V and J calls and clone size come straight from that table; D and trimming were deduced from the DNA. The sample contains just over 450,000 clones, 30% of them found a single time. The top ten hold around 0.065% of the sample.

A single peripheral blood draw of 95 to 150 mL on average was collected from each donor into heparinised tubes. A BD FACSAria II was used to sort naive, central memory, regulatory and stem cell-like memory CD4+ T cells with a panel that included CD45RO, CCR7, CD25, CD127, CD95 and CD27. A purity above 98% was achieved for all sorted populations. PBMCs were isolated immediately by Lymphoprep density gradient centrifugation and stained directly without culture. So that batch effects would be minimized, each experiment stained and sorted samples in pairs, pairing one healthy donor with one patient. What the research found in general, with its limitations: The naive, central memory and regulatory TCRB repertoires appeared to resemble one another more closely among patients than among healthy donors. Fewer insertions and more nucleotide deletions at VDJ recombination sites were observed in patients with type 1 diabetes, implying thymic rearrangement abnormalities. Sequencing cDNA rather than genomic DNA could over-represent highly expressing activated cells, although activation and CD3 levels did not differ between groups. PCR may preferentially amplify shorter templates, but because patient and control samples were amplified and corrected together, any resulting skew would affect both groups equally. Because small numbers of individuals were included in the HLA sub-analyses, any influence of HLA type on TCRB rearrangement was left unresolved. In all four CD4+ subsets, TCRB CDR3 length was moderately but significantly shorter in type 1 diabetes patients.

Per the germline V gene, SNHLY is the CDR1 and FYNNEI is the CDR2. Trimming takes 4 bases off V and 5 bases off J; junction bases not matched to a gene: 2. Taken from cysteine to phenylalanine, the CDR3 has 13 residues. The DNA shown is the 39-base CDR3, in frame from base 1. The receptor comes from a man aged 18 to 30 in good health. The sequenced sample was naive CD4+ T cells from blood. The sample's cell subset or site label is to be understood as: true naive CD4+ T cells. This chain is built from TRBV2 and TRBJ2-5; 9 central nucleotides agree with TRBD1. CDR3 loop: CASSGDRVETQYF. Read as DNA, the sequence is TGTGCCAGCAGTGGGGACAGGGTGGAGACCCAGTACTTC.